This passage covers 32 T cell receptor beta chains from one sample sequenced in a study of PD-L1 blockade in urothelial cancer. Sequenced by immunoSEQ multiplex PCR; TCRdb stores in-frame clones only, minus some. This table holds some 54,000 clones, about 80% found once. The material sequenced was PBMCs, taken around atezolizumab (anti-PD-L1) treatment. The receptors originated from a man in his forties with urothelial cancer.

The chain joins TRBV13 to TRBJ1-1; TRBD1 matches at 10 bases. Germline assignment: CDR1 PRHDT and CDR2 FYEKMQ (reference sequence). Trimming removed 4 bases from V and 11 bases from J; junction bases left unmatched: 10. This CDR3 comprises 14 residues. The CDR3 spells CASSSGTGAAFAFF. The CDR3 nucleotides read TGTGCCAGCAGCTCAGGGACAGGGGCCGCGTTTGCTTTCTTT.

The chain combines TRBV10-3 with TRBJ2-7; possibly TRBD1 for D (6 bases). Germline CDR1 is ENHRY and CDR2 is SYGVKD. This CDR3 spans 15 amino acids. V lost 4 bases and J 0 bases, leaving 13 bases between the germline ends. The CDR3 DNA follows: TGTGCCATCAGTGCCAGACAGGAGAGCTCCTACGAGCAGTACTTC. It yields the protein CAISARQESSYEQYF.

V gene TRBV30 combines with J gene TRBJ1-2; tentatively, D is TRBD1 (6 bases). CDR3 size: 17 residues. Trimming cost V 1 base and J 5 bases, with 23 bases left between them. Germline V CDR1 and CDR2: GTSNPN, SVGIG (reference sequence). The chain's CDR3 is CAWSGGQIQGLAYGYTF. The CDR3 DNA follows: TGTGCCTGGAGTGGGGGCCAAATTCAGGGGCTCGCGTATGGCTACACCTTC. Full variable domain (outside the CDR3, taken from reference TRBV30 and TRBJ1-2): SQTIHQWPATLVQPVGSPLSLECTVEGTSNPNLYWYRQAAGRGLQLLFYSVGIGQISSEVPQNLSASRPQDRQFILSSKKLLLSDSGFYLCAWSGGQIQGLAYGYTFGSGTRLTVV.

The J gene is TRBJ2-7, the V gene TRBV23-1; 7 bases agree with TRBD1. TRBV23-1 is an ORF; its function is uncertain. CDR3 size: 13 residues. The ends lost 7 bases at V and 3 bases at J; junction bases unmatched: 6. The CDR3 loop is CASNGQDLYEQYF. The CDR3 nucleotides read TGCGCCAGCAATGGACAGGACCTCTACGAGCAGTACTTC.

In DNA form, the CDR3 reads TGCGCCAGCAGCTTGGCGGGAGGGCCCGGTACGCAGTATTTT. Encoded protein: CASSLAGGPGTQYF. The chain joins TRBV5-1 to TRBJ2-3; 8 bases match TRBD2. J was trimmed by 8 bases and V by 0 bases; bases with no gene match: 5. The CDR3 sequence is 14 residues long. The germline CDR1 and CDR2 sequences are SGHRS and YFSETQ.

V usage is TRBV7-2 and J usage is TRBJ1-4, with 7 nucleotides matching TRBD1. The junction had 5 bases not matched to a gene; V was cut back by 3 bases and J by 4 bases. The CDR3 length is 15 residues. Per germline, CDR1 SGHTA and CDR2 FQGNSA. CDR3 coding DNA: TGTGCCAGCAGCTTTAACAGGGGCCTTAATGAAAAACTGTTTTTT. Its translation is CASSFNRGLNEKLFF.

This chain connects TRBV28 to TRBJ1-1; no clear D gene. Trimming removed 6 bases at V and 9 bases at J, with 26 bases between. The CDR3 length is 16 residues. The germline V gene encodes CDR1 MDHEN and CDR2 SYDVKM. The CDR3 loop reads CASSLPATLLRHQAFF. The CDR3, as DNA: TGTGCCAGCAGCTTACCTGCTACGCTCCTACGTCACCAAGCTTTCTTT.

The V call is TRBV7-9, the J call TRBJ1-1, with D uncertain. The germline V gene has CDR1 SEHNR and CDR2 FQNEAQ (reference sequence). The germline V and J ends were trimmed by 2 bases and 3 bases, with 10 bases remaining between them. The length of the CDR3 is 14 residues. CDR3: CASSLFYYYTEAFF. The CDR3 DNA is TGTGCCAGCAGCTTATTCTACTACTACACTGAAGCTTTCTTT. The whole variable domain, filled in from reference TRBV7-9 and TRBJ1-1, reads DTGVSQNPRHKITKRGQNVTFRCDPISEHNRLYWYRQTLGQGPEFLTYFQNEAQLEKSRLLSDRFSAERPKGSFSTLEIQRTEQGDSAMYLCASSLFYYYTEAFFGQGTRLTVV.

This clone was recorded once. The J gene is TRBJ1-1, the V gene TRBV28; D remains ambiguous. V was trimmed by 10 bases and J by 0 bases, leaving 12 bases between them. This CDR3 has 13 amino acids. Germline CDR1 reads MDHEN; CDR2 reads SYDVKM. CDR3 region: CATSQTMNTEAFF. In nucleotides, the CDR3 is TGTGCCACATCACAAACCATGAACACTGAAGCTTTCTTT.

There are a few counts of this clone. The same CDR3 can be traced to other DNA sequences in this sample. The chain carries TRBV11-2 and TRBJ2-1; the match to TRBD2 covers 13 bases. V gave up 5 bases and J gave up 0 bases; unmatched junction bases: 4. The CDR3 is 17 residues long. The germline V gene has CDR1 SGHAT and CDR2 FQNNGV. CDR3 amino acids: CASSPRLAGGSYNEQFF. CDR3 DNA sequence: TGTGCCAGCAGCCCGAGACTAGCGGGAGGCTCCTACAATGAGCAGTTCTTC.

This clone appeared a single time. The chain has TRBV7-2 and TRBJ2-1, with 9 nucleotides matching TRBD2. There are 14 residues in the CDR3. V trimming: 8 bases; J trimming: 6 bases; junction bases outside the gene matches: 8. The germline gives CDR1 SGHTA, CDR2 FQGNSA. The CDR3 DNA sequence: TGTGCCAGCCCTACGGGACTAGCAGGCAATGAGCAGTTCTTC. It codes for CASPTGLAGNEQFF.

The chain couples TRBV28 to TRBJ1-1; D not resolved. Per the germline V gene, CDR1 is MDHEN and CDR2 is SYDVKM. Between the trimmed V and J ends, which lost 4 bases and 1 base, there was a span of 4 bases. The CDR3 totals 12 residues. The CDR3 reads CASSSQNTEAFF. As DNA, the CDR3 is TGTGCCAGCAGTTCCCAGAACACTGAAGCTTTCTTT. Supplemented by reference TRBV28 and TRBJ1-1, the full variable domain reads DVKVTQSSRYLVKRTGEKVFLECVQDMDHENMFWYRQDPGLGLRLIYFSYDVKMKEKGDIPEGYSVSREKKERFSLILESASTNQTSMYLCASSSQNTEAFFGQGTRLTVV.

In nucleotides, the CDR3 is TGTGCCAGTACAAGAGGGAACGAGTACTATGGCTACACCTTC. Translating it yields CASTRGNEYYGYTF. The V gene is TRBV19, the J gene TRBJ1-2; no definite D call. The CDR3 has 14 residues. Trimming stripped 7 bases from V and 3 bases from J, with 15 bases between. The germline V gene has CDR1 LNHDA and CDR2 SQIVND (reference sequence).

The chain joins TRBV5-6 to TRBJ1-2; D perhaps matches TRBD1 (6 bases). Looked up from germline, CDR1 is SGHDT and CDR2 is YYEEEE. The CDR3 covers 16 residues. With 4 bases removed from V and 4 bases from J, the gap between germline ends came to 20 bases. The CDR3 reads CASSRAGRGDFYGYTF. Written as DNA, the CDR3 is TGTGCCAGCAGCCGGGCAGGGAGGGGGGACTTCTATGGCTACACCTTC.

The chain employs TRBV4-2 and TRBJ2-1, with 12 positions matching TRBD2. V lost 0 bases and J lost 9; bases outside the gene matches: 6. Germline CDR1 is LGHNA and CDR2 is YNFKEQ. CDR3 size: 16 residues. The CDR3 here is CASSQDPSGRVVEQFF. The CDR3 nucleotides are TGTGCCAGCAGCCAAGATCCTAGCGGGAGGGTGGTTGAGCAGTTCTTC.

The chain joins TRBV9 to TRBJ2-7, with a possible D match to TRBD1 (5 bases). This CDR3 is 15 amino acids long. Germline CDR1 is SGDLS and CDR2 is YYNGEE. The V end was cut by 4 bases, the J end by 3 bases, with 17 bases between. CDR3 nucleotides: TGTGCCAGCAGCTCGGGTTCAGACAGACTCTACGAGCAGTACTTC. It is translated as CASSSGSDRLYEQYF.

The chain recombines TRBV18 with TRBJ2-2, with 7 bases that match TRBD1. V shed 2 bases and J 7 bases; nucleotides not matched to a gene: 7. Germline CDR1 KGHSH, CDR2 LQKENI. The CDR3 spans 15 residues. CDR3 bases: TGTGCCAGCTCACCAACTAACAGGGGTATCGGGGAGCTGTTTTTT. This codes for CASSPTNRGIGELFF.

CDR3 DNA: TGTGCCTGGAGTGTTTCTGGGACAGGGGCCTATCAGCCCCAGCATTTT. This codes for CAWSVSGTGAYQPQHF. This rearrangement joins TRBV30 to TRBJ1-5; 10 nucleotides match TRBD1. CDR1 GTSNPN and CDR2 SVGIG come from the germline V gene (reference sequence). The CDR3 consists of 16 residues. V lost 0 bases and J lost 5; bases outside the gene matches: 7.

In DNA form, the CDR3 reads TGCGCCAGCAGCCCAGTGCCAGAGGGTTACACTGAAGCTTTCTTT. Protein sequence: CASSPVPEGYTEAFF. This rearrangement joins TRBV5-1 to TRBJ1-1; D is ambiguous. CDR3 length: 15 amino acids. Germline lookup yields CDR1 SGHRS and CDR2 YFSETQ. Trimming removed 4 bases at V and 3 bases at J, with 16 bases between.

The chain combines TRBV29-1 with TRBJ2-5, with a possible D match to TRBD2 (6 bases). Germline V gives CDR1 SQVTM, CDR2 ANQGSEA. The CDR3 is 15 amino acids. Trimming stripped 0 bases from V and 2 bases from J, with 13 bases between. CDR3 loop: CSVEEWGELQETQYF. DNA for the CDR3: TGCAGCGTTGAAGAGTGGGGGGAGTTGCAAGAGACCCAGTACTTC.

This chain connects TRBV7-9 to TRBJ2-5, with D possibly being TRBD1 (6 bases). This CDR3 spans 15 amino acids. Germline loops: CDR1 SEHNR, CDR2 FQNEAQ (reference sequence). With 4 bases removed from V and 5 bases from J, the gap between germline ends came to 17 bases. CDR3 nucleotide sequence: TGTGCCAGCAGCTCTTTGGGACACCCCGGGGAGACCCAGTACTTC. Translating it yields CASSSLGHPGETQYF.

J is TRBJ2-7 and V is TRBV7-9; 7 nucleotides match TRBD1. The germline gives CDR1 SEHNR, CDR2 FQNEAQ (reference sequence). CDR3 size: 15 residues. J was trimmed by 2 bases and V by 4 bases; bases with no gene match: 8. CDR3 in amino acids: CASSSSTGAPYEQYF. For the CDR3, the DNA is TGTGCCAGCAGCTCTTCTACAGGGGCTCCCTACGAGCAGTACTTC.

This chain joins TRBV28 and TRBJ2-6; no firm D call. Between the trimmed V and J ends, which lost 6 bases and 0 bases, there was a span of 21 bases. The CDR3 is 19 residues long. Per germline, CDR1 MDHEN and CDR2 SYDVKM. The CDR3, as DNA: TGTGCCAGCAGCTCCCTCTTGATTTGGAGTAGCTCTGGGGCCAACGTCCTGACTTTC. As protein: CASSSLLIWSSSGANVLTF.

This clone appeared a single time. V is TRBV28 and J is TRBJ1-2, with 8 positions matching TRBD1. Germline-derived CDR1 and CDR2 are MDHEN and SYDVKM. With 6 bases clipped from V and 7 bases from J, the junction kept 13 bases outside the gene matches. The CDR3 runs 15 residues. Here the CDR3 DNA reads TGTGCCAGCAGGTTTTCGGACAGGGCCTTCTTTGGCTACACCTTC. Protein: CASRFSDRAFFGYTF.

The V gene is TRBV6-5, the J gene TRBJ2-7; D is undetermined. The V gene lost 7 bases and the J gene lost 0 bases, with 10 bases spanning the gap. CDR1 is MNHEY, CDR2 SVGAGI, per germline. CDR3 length: 13 residues. CDR3 bases: TGTGCCAGCACCAGTCCACACTCCTACGAGCAGTACTTC. It encodes CASTSPHSYEQYF.

The gene calls are TRBV5-4 and TRBJ2-3; 7 bases fit TRBD1. The CDR3 has 14 residues. In germline, CDR1 is SGHNT, CDR2 YYREEE (reference sequence). J lost 5 bases, V lost 1 base, and 4 bases had no gene match. In DNA form, the CDR3 reads TGTGCCAGCAGCTTGTACAGGGGACGAGATACGCAGTATTTT. Its protein product is CASSLYRGRDTQYF. Using reference TRBV5-4 and TRBJ2-3 for the parts outside the CDR3, the full variable domain is ETGVTQSPTHLIKTRGQQVTLRCSSQSGHNTVSWYQQALGQGPQFIFQYYREEENGRGNFPPRFSGLQFPNYSSELNVNALELDDSALYLCASSLYRGRDTQYFGPGTRLTVL.

The chain uses TRBV28 and TRBJ2-5; unclear D gene. The CDR3 extends over 13 amino acids. V gave up 2 bases and J gave up 1 base, with 5 bases separating them. Germline CDR1 MDHEN, CDR2 SYDVKM. The CDR3 nucleotides are TGTGCCAGCAGTTTAGGCAGCCAAGAGACCCAGTACTTC. Translated, it gives CASSLGSQETQYF.

This chain connects TRBV13 to TRBJ2-7; D is possibly TRBD2 (6 bases). Per the germline V gene, CDR1 is PRHDT and CDR2 is FYEKMQ (reference sequence). The length of the CDR3 is 15 residues. Trimming cost V 1 base and J 3 bases, with 13 bases left between them. CDR3 DNA sequence: TGTGCCAGCAGCTTAGTTAGCGGATCCCTCTACGAGCAGTACTTC. This codes for CASSLVSGSLYEQYF. Drawing the rest from reference TRBV13 and TRBJ2-7, the complete variable domain is AAGVIQSPRHLIKEKRETATLKCYPIPRHDTVYWYQQGPGQDPQFLISFYEKMQSDKGSIPDRFSAQQFSDYHSELNMSSLELGDSALYFCASSLVSGSLYEQYFGPGTRLTVT.

The genes are TRBV30 and TRBJ1-2; 10 bases align to TRBD1. The V gene end was trimmed by 1 base and the J gene end by 4 bases; junction bases not matched to a gene: 3. CDR3 length: 14 residues. The germline gives CDR1 GTSNPN, CDR2 SVGIG (reference sequence). The CDR3 nucleotides read TGTGCCTGGAGTGGGACAGGGGGGTTCTATGGCTACACCTTC. This sequence encodes CAWSGTGGFYGYTF.

The chain links TRBV11-1 to TRBJ2-4; D unresolved. Looked up from germline, CDR1 is SGHAT and CDR2 is FQDESV (reference sequence). V lost 5 bases and J 0 bases, leaving 11 bases between the germline ends. The CDR3 length is 15 residues. The CDR3 sequence is CASSKRQAAKNIQYF. The CDR3 nucleotides read TGTGCCAGCAGCAAAAGACAAGCAGCCAAAAACATTCAGTACTTC.

The chain employs TRBV28 and TRBJ1-2; 9 bases are a match to TRBD1. Germline loops: CDR1 MDHEN, CDR2 SYDVKM. This CDR3 spans 14 amino acids. With 6 bases clipped from V and 6 bases from J, the junction kept 8 bases outside the gene matches. The CDR3 sequence: CASSRDREWHGYTF. The DNA of the CDR3 is TGTGCCAGCAGCCGGGACAGGGAATGGCATGGCTACACCTTC.

This clone is a singleton in its sample. V and J are TRBV27 and TRBJ1-1, with D possibly matching TRBD1 (5 bases). The ends were cut back, 7 bases at V and 6 bases at J, with 15 bases in the middle. The length of the CDR3 is 13 residues. Germline V gene sequence: CDR1 MNHEY, CDR2 SMNVEV (reference sequence). The CDR3 nucleotides read TGTGCCAGCACCTCAGGGTTTCACGCTGAAGCTTTCTTT. Amino acid sequence: CASTSGFHAEAFF.